The source of this TCR beta chain is a study of shared clonotypes between healthy human individuals. With 4 bases removed from V and 8 bases from J, the gap between germline ends came to 14 bases. Germline lookup yields CDR1 MGHDK and CDR2 SYGVNS. The CDR3 length is 13 residues. Assay: immunoSEQ multiplex PCR; the TCRdb copy retains only in-frame clones and omits some. The data show roughly 2 million clones, approximately 94% seen once. About this clone: The antigen is not known.

Study results and caveats: A few donors had 5% to 6.5% of their naive CD4 clonotypes in common.

This TCR was sampled from a man younger than 35 in good health. The sequenced material came from naive CD4+ T cells sorted from blood. Subset meaning: CD45RA+ positively selected. The chain is built from TRBV25-1 and TRBJ1-2, with D maybe TRBD1 (6 bases). In nucleotides, the CDR3 is TGTGCCAGCAGTGTACCAGGGGTAGGGGGCTACACCTTC. This codes for CASSVPGVGGYTF.